One TCR beta chain is described in this entry. Clones were read by immunoSEQ multiplex PCR, and TCRdb kept only the in-frame ones, dropping some. The repertoire has around 190,000 clones, roughly nine tenths of them found once; the top ten carry roughly 20%. This sample was included in a study of blood T cell repertoires in COVID-19. This clonotype was obtained from a man aged 65-85 years with active or convalescent COVID-19. What was sequenced was peripheral blood.

The CDR3 bases are TGTGCCAGCTCCCTAACGGGGGAGACCCAGTACTTC. Protein: CASSLTGETQYF. The J gene is TRBJ2-5, the V gene TRBV11-1; TRBD2 might be the D (5 bases). CDR1 is SGHAT, CDR2 FQDESV, per germline (reference sequence). Trimming left V 8 bases short and J 5 bases short, with 12 bases between. The CDR3 is 12 amino acids.